These T cell receptor beta chains were read from a single sample in a study of blood T cell repertoires in COVID-19. Some clones are missing from TCRdb's copy, which holds only in-frame ones; the method was immunoSEQ multiplex PCR. The sample holds 97,000 or so clones; about 90% are singletons and the top ten take around 2%. Sequenced material: peripheral blood. Source of these receptors: a man aged 50-59 years with active COVID-19. Both conserved end residues are part of each CDR3. Each record gives: D gene, J gene, clone size, V gene, CDR3 DNA, CDR3 protein. The D gene is left open where the match is weak. Some rows have no size entry. The others give once, few or many, or a class for an expanded clone.

. TRBJ1-5 once TRBV2 TGTGCCAGCAGTGGCGTACGGGGGCCCCAGCATTTT CASSGVRGPQHF
. TRBJ2-2 few TRBV5-4 TGTGCCAGCAGCTTCGGGGGGAACACCGGGGAGCTGTTTTTT CASSFGGNTGELFF
. TRBJ1-1 . TRBV7-9 TGTGCCAGCCGGTGGGGGAGGTCGGATGAAGCTTTCTTT CASRWGRSDEAFF
. TRBJ1-2 once TRBV4-1 TGCGCCAGCAGCCAAGGTGAGGGAGCTAACTATGGCTACACCTTC CASSQGEGANYGYTF
. TRBJ1-1 . TRBV5-6 TGTGCCAGCAGCTTGGAAGGGGAGAACACTGAAGCTTTCTTT CASSLEGENTEAFF
TRBD1 TRBJ2-3 . TRBV25-1 TGTGCCAGCAGTCCCCGGACAGGGGCAGATACGCAGTATTTT CASSPRTGADTQYF
TRBD1 TRBJ2-2 . TRBV7-8 TGTGCCAGCAGCCGTAGACAGGGGGTAGGCACCGGGGAGCTGTTTTTT CASSRRQGVGTGELFF
TRBD1 TRBJ1-2 . TRBV6-5 TGTGCCAGCAGTTACCCCGGGACAGGGAACTATGGCTACACCTTC CASSYPGTGNYGYTF
TRBD2 TRBJ2-3 . TRBV11-3 TGTGCCAGCAGCTTAGAATTTAGCGGGGGCACAGATACGCAGTATTTT CASSLEFSGGTDTQYF
TRBD2 TRBJ2-1 once TRBV2 TGTGCCAGCAGTGCGGGGCCTAGCGGGGCTCATGAGCAGTTCTTC CASSAGPSGAHEQFF
. TRBJ1-2 once TRBV20-1 TGCAGTGCTAGTCACGGGGGGGAGGCCTCAACCAACTATGGCTACACCTTC CSASHGGEASTNYGYTF
. TRBJ2-3 . TRBV6-2/TRBV6-3 TGTGCCAGCAGTTACGTCCGGGAAACAGATACGCAGTATTTT CASSYVRETDTQYF
. TRBJ1-6 . TRBV3-1/TRBV3-2 TGTGCCAGCAGCCAAAACAGTCTGAATAATTCACCCCTCCACTTT CASSQNSLNNSPLHF
. TRBJ1-4 once TRBV5-6 TGTGCCAGCAGCCCTCTCGGGGGAAAGCAGGACGAAAAACTGTTTTTT CASSPLGGKQDEKLFF
TRBD1 TRBJ2-2 . TRBV5-6 TGTGCCAGCAGACGAGACAGGGTAAACACCGGGGAGCTGTTTTTT CASRRDRVNTGELFF
. TRBJ2-2 . TRBV30 TGTGCCTGGAACGGAGCAGTCGGGTCCGGGGAGCTGTTTTTT CAWNGAVGSGELFF
TRBD1 TRBJ2-7 . TRBV5-1 TGCGCCAGCAGGGCCGGGACAGGGGGATCCTACGAGCAGTACTTC CASRAGTGGSYEQYF
TRBD1 TRBJ1-1 . TRBV3-1/TRBV3-2 TGTGCCAGCAGTAGGACAGGGGTGGACACTGAAGCTTTCTTT CASSRTGVDTEAFF
. TRBJ2-3 . TRBV11-2 TGTGCCAGCAGCTTAGTCGGAGTCAGACGTCCCACCACAGATACGCAGTATTTT CASSLVGVRRPTTDTQYF
TRBD1 TRBJ1-4 . TRBV7-9 TGTGCCAGCAGCTTAGGCAGGGGGGAAGAAAAACTGTTTTTT CASSLGRGEEKLFF
TRBD2 TRBJ2-1 . TRBV7-9 TGTGCCAGCAGCCGGGCCCCCGGGGGGGCGCCCTACCCCAATGAGCAGTTCTTC CASSRAPGGAPYPNEQFF
TRBD2 TRBJ2-5 . TRBV11-2 TGTGCCAGCAGCCGCGGGGGGGCCGACGAGACCCAGTACTTC CASSRGGADETQYF
TRBD1 TRBJ1-2 . TRBV27 TGTGCCAGCAGTTTAAGAGGGGGCGACTATGGCTACACCTTC CASSLRGGDYGYTF
TRBD1 TRBJ1-5 . TRBV3-1/TRBV3-2 TGTGCCAGCAGCCAAGGGACAGGGGGCTATCAGCCCCAGCATTTT CASSQGTGGYQPQHF
TRBD1 TRBJ2-2 once TRBV24-1 TGTGCCACCAGTGATTCCTGGACAGGGAACACCGGGGAGCTGTTTTTT CATSDSWTGNTGELFF
TRBD1 TRBJ2-7 few TRBV4-2 TGTGCCAGCAGCCAACCGGGACAGGGGTCCTACGAGCAGTACTTC CASSQPGQGSYEQYF
TRBD2 TRBJ2-5 . TRBV6-6 TGTGCCAGCAGACCCCCCGGGGGGGCGGGGGAGACCCAGTACTTC CASRPPGGAGETQYF
. TRBJ1-3 . TRBV7-8 TGTGCCAGCAGCACTGGGCTGCACTCTGGAAACACCATATATTTT CASSTGLHSGNTIYF
. TRBJ1-2 . TRBV12-3/TRBV12-4 TGTGCCAGCAGCTACAGGGTTCTGGGGGGCTACACCTTC CASSYRVLGGYTF
. TRBJ1-4 . TRBV2 TGTGCCACTAGCCCTAATCGACTGCCTAATGAAAAACTGTTTTTT CATSPNRLPNEKLFF
TRBD2 TRBJ2-1 . TRBV19 TGTGCCAGTAGTATAGCTTCGGCGGGAGTCAATGAGCAGTTCTTC CASSIASAGVNEQFF
TRBD1 TRBJ2-5 . TRBV3-1/TRBV3-2 TGTGCCAGCAGCCAAGCGTCCACAGGGGGCCAAGAGACCCAGTACTTC CASSQASTGGQETQYF
TRBD2 TRBJ2-1 . TRBV24-1 TGTGCCACCAGTGATTCCCGACTAAGCGGGGGCGCCTACAATGAGCAGTTCTTC CATSDSRLSGGAYNEQFF
TRBD1 TRBJ1-2 . TRBV6-5 TGTGCCAGCGAGCGGGACAGGGGGGATGGCTACACCTTC CASERDRGDGYTF
TRBD1 TRBJ2-5 . TRBV7-2 TGTGCCAGCAGCTTTTGGACAGGAGCCCGCCAAGAGACCCAGTACTTC CASSFWTGARQETQYF
TRBD1 TRBJ1-2 . TRBV25-1 TGTGCCAGCAGTGAATACGGGACAGGGGGCTATGGCTACACCTTC CASSEYGTGGYGYTF
. TRBJ2-1 . TRBV12-3/TRBV12-4 TGTGCCAGCAGTTTCGACAGCCATAATGAGCAGTTCTTC CASSFDSHNEQFF
. TRBJ1-5 . TRBV5-1 TGCGCCAGCAGCTTCGGGGGAGATCAGCCCCAGCATTTT CASSFGGDQPQHF
TRBD1 TRBJ1-1 . TRBV6-2/TRBV6-3 TGTGCCAGCAGCACCGGGACAGGAGGGGGAGGGACTGAAGCTTTCTTT CASSTGTGGGGTEAFF
TRBD2 TRBJ2-2 . TRBV7-3 TGTGCCAGCAGCCTCACAGCGGGGGGGCTCACCGGGGAGCTGTTTTTT CASSLTAGGLTGELFF
TRBD2 TRBJ2-1 . TRBV30 TGTGCCTGGGGGCTAGCGGGGGGTCACAATGAGCAGTTCTTC CAWGLAGGHNEQFF
. TRBJ2-2 once TRBV24-1 TGTGCCACCAGTGATCCTAGATGGACCGGGGAGCTGTTTTTT CATSDPRWTGELFF
. TRBJ1-2 . TRBV5-1 TGCGCCAGCAGCTTGGATTGGGCCGCTACTCCTTTCTATGGCTACACCTTC CASSLDWAATPFYGYTF
. TRBJ2-3 . TRBV28 TGTGCCAGCAGCTCTAAAAGGACAGCCACAGATACGCAGTATTTT CASSSKRTATDTQYF
. TRBJ2-5 once TRBV19 TGTGCCAGTAGTATAATGAGAGGAGAGACCCAGTACTTC CASSIMRGETQYF
TRBD2 TRBJ2-3 few TRBV9 TGTGCCAGCAGCGTAGGGGGACTAGCAGATACGCAGTATTTT CASSVGGLADTQYF
. TRBJ2-1 . TRBV7-2 TGTGCCAGCAGACATTCAGGGGCCAATGAGCAGTTCTTC CASRHSGANEQFF
. TRBJ2-5 . TRBV7-9 TGTGCCAGCAGCCGCGTGGGGCAGCCACAAGAGACCCAGTACTTC CASSRVGQPQETQYF
. TRBJ1-5 few TRBV3-1/TRBV3-2 TGTGCCAGCAGCCAAGTCGTCAATCAGCCCCAGCATTTT CASSQVVNQPQHF
TRBD1 TRBJ1-2 . TRBV7-2 TGTGCCAGCAGCCCCAGACAGGGGGGGTATGGCTACACCTTC CASSPRQGGYGYTF
TRBD1 TRBJ2-5 once TRBV7-9 TGTGCCAGCAGCTTAGTTTTTGGGACAGGGTCGGAGACCCAGTACTTC CASSLVFGTGSETQYF